These 8 T cell receptor beta chains came from one sample sequenced in a study. TCRdb itself ran the RT-PCR reads through MiXCR, one entry per CDR3 protein. Here the sample spans about 680,000 distinct CDR3 sequences, approximately 15% being singletons. The specimen was memory CD4+ T cells from blood. The source of these receptors is a female donor in good health, serving as a healthy control.

A few counts support this clonotype. The gene calls are TRBV20-1 and TRBJ2-5, with TRBD2 matching 10 bases. The germline CDR1 and CDR2 sequences are DFQATT and SNEGSKA (reference sequence). The junction had 2 bases not matched to a gene; V was cut back by 7 bases and J by 3 bases. The CDR3 is 12 amino acids. The CDR3 reads CSVSGGKETQYF. The CDR3 nucleotides are TGCAGTGTTAGCGGGGGGAAAGAGACCCAGTACTTC.

The J gene is TRBJ1-6, the V gene TRBV3-1; possibly TRBD1 for D (6 bases). V was trimmed by 4 bases and J by 10 bases, leaving 17 bases between them. The CDR3 spans 15 residues. Germline V gene sequence: CDR1 LGHDT, CDR2 YNNKEL (reference sequence). The CDR3 loop is CASSPRGIGNSPLHF. DNA of the CDR3: TGTGCCAGCAGCCCCAGGGGTATTGGGAACTCACCCCTCCACTTT. Variable domain in full (rest from reference TRBV3-1 and TRBJ1-6): DTAVSQTPKYLVTQMGNDKSIKCEQNLGHDTMYWYKQDSKKFLKIMFSYNNKELIINETVPNRFSPKSPDKAHLNLHINSLELGDSAVYFCASSPRGIGNSPLHFGNGTRLTVT.

This clonotype was counted between two and nine times. The rearrangement uses TRBV4-1 and TRBJ1-5, with D perhaps TRBD1 (5 bases). This CDR3 spans 14 amino acids. The ends were cut back, 0 bases at V and 4 bases at J, with 7 bases in the middle. CDR1 MGHRA and CDR2 YSYEKL come from the germline V gene. CDR3 coding DNA: TGCGCCAGCAGCCAAGAGGGGGGAAATCAGCCCCAGCATTTT. It specifies CASSQEGGNQPQHF.

This clonotype has only a few counts. The V call is TRBV3-1, the J call TRBJ1-1, with a tentative D call TRBD1 (5 bases). The length of the CDR3 is 15 residues. V dropped 4 bases and J dropped 1 base, with 13 bases sitting between them. Germline V lookup: CDR1 LGHDT, CDR2 YNNKEL (reference sequence). CDR3 sequence: CASSPQGPANTEAFF. The CDR3 nucleotides read TGTGCCAGCAGCCCCCAGGGACCCGCGAACACTGAAGCTTTCTTT.

The rearrangement uses TRBV3-1 and TRBJ1-3; the match to TRBD1 covers 8 bases. CDR3 length equals 16 residues. The germline V gene encodes CDR1 LGHDT and CDR2 YNNKEL (reference sequence). Trimming took 5 bases from V and 5 from J; bases not matched to a gene: 11. CDR3 protein: CASSDRYGQGRNTIYF. As DNA, the CDR3 is TGTGCCAGCAGCGATAGATATGGACAGGGACGAAACACCATATATTTT.

The V call is TRBV2, the J call TRBJ2-2, with unresolved D. The CDR3 covers 13 residues. CDR1 and CDR2 (germline): SNHLY, FYNNEI. V was pared by 6 bases and J by 7 bases, with 12 bases between. The CDR3 nucleotides read TGTGCCAGCAGGGCCGTACCGGGCGGGGAGCTGTTTTTT. It is translated as CASRAVPGGELFF.

In its sample, this clonotype was seen a few times. The V gene is TRBV6-1, the J gene TRBJ1-2, with a possible D match to TRBD1 (6 bases). Germline V gives CDR1 MNHNS, CDR2 SASEGT. With 4 bases removed from V and 12 bases from J, the gap between germline ends came to 21 bases. The CDR3 runs 14 residues. The CDR3 sequence: CASSVNAGGSGNTF. The CDR3 DNA reads as TGTGCCAGCAGTGTCAACGCGGGGGGCTCTGGAAACACCTTC.

This clonotype occurred a few times. This sequence joins TRBV5-1 and TRBJ2-5; D not resolved. The CDR3 contains 12 residues. V was trimmed by 2 bases and J by 0 bases, leaving 2 bases between them. Germline CDR1 and CDR2: SGHRS and YFSETQ. The CDR3 region is CASSFNQETQYF. The CDR3 DNA reads as TGCGCCAGCAGCTTTAACCAAGAGACCCAGTACTTC.